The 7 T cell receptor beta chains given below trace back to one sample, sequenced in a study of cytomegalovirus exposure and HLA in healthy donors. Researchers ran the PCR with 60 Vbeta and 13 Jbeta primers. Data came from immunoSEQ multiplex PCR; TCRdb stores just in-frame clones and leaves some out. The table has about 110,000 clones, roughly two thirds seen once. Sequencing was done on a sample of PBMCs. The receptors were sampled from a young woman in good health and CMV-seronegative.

The CDR3 here is CASSPGTGGYEQYF. In nucleotides, the CDR3 is TGCGCCAGCAGCCCCGGGACAGGGGGCTACGAGCAGTACTTC. The chain carries TRBV5-1 and TRBJ2-7, with 11 bases lining up with TRBD1. Germline lookup yields CDR1 SGHRS and CDR2 YFSETQ. The CDR3 totals 14 residues. Trimming cost V 4 bases and J 3 bases; bases outside gene matches: 3.

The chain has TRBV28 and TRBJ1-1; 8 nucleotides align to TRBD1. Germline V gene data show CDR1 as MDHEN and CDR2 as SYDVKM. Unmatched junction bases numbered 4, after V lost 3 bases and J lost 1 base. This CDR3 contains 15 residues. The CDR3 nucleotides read TGTGCCAGCAGTTTCCCCGGACAGGGGAACACTGAAGCTTTCTTT. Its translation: CASSFPGQGNTEAFF.

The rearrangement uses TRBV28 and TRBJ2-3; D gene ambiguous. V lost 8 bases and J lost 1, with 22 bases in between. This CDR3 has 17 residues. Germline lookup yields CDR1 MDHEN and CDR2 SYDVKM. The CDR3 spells CASSQPSSIVGTDTQYF. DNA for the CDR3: TGTGCCAGCTCACAGCCTTCCTCCATCGTAGGCACAGATACGCAGTATTTT.

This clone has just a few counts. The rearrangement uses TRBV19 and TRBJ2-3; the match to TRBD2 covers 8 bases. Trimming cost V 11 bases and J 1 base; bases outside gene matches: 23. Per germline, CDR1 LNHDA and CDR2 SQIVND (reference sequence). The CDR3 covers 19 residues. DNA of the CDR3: TGTGCCCCGGGATTGGGTGTGTGTCAGCGGGAGCTTCGCACAGATACGCAGTATTTT. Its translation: CAPGLGVCQRELRTDTQYF. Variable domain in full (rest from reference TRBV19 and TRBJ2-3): DGGITQSPKYLFRKEGQNVTLSCEQNLNHDAMYWYRQDPGQGLRLIYYSQIVNDFQKGDIAEGYSVSREKKESFPLTVTSAQKNPTAFYLCAPGLGVCQRELRTDTQYFGPGTRLTVL.

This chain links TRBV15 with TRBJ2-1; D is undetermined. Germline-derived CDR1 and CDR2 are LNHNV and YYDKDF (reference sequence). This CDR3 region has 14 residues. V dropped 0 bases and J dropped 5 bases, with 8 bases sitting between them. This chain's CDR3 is CATSREVQDNEQFF. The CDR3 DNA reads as TGTGCCACCAGCAGAGAAGTGCAGGACAATGAGCAGTTCTTC.

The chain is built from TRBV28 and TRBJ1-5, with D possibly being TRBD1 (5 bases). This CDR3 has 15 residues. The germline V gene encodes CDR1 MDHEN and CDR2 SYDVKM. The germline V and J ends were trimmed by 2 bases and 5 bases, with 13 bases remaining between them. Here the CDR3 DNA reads TGTGCCAGCAGTTTAGAGCGGGGGAAGTATCAGCCCCAGCATTTT. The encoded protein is CASSLERGKYQPQHF.

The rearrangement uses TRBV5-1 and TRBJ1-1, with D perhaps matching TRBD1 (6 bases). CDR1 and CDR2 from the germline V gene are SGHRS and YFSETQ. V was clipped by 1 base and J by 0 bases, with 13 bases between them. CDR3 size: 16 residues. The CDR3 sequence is CASSLQGGFMNTEAFF. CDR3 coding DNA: TGCGCCAGCAGCTTGCAAGGGGGATTCATGAACACTGAAGCTTTCTTT.